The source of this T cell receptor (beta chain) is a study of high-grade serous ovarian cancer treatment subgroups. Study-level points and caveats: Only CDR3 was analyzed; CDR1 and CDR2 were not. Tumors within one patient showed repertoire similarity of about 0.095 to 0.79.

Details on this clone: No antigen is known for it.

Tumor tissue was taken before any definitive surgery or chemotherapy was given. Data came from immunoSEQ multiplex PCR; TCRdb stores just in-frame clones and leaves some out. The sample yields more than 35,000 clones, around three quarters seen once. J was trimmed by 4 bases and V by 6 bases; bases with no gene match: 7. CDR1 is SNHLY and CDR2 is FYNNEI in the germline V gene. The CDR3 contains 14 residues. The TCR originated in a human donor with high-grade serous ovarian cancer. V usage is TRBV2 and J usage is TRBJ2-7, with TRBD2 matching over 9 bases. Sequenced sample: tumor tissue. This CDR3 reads CASSSTSGLYEQYF. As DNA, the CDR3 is TGTGCCAGCAGCTCGACTAGCGGATTATACGAGCAGTACTTC.